This TCR beta chain was found in a study of cytomegalovirus exposure and HLA in healthy donors. Study in general: Approximately 77 million unique TCRs from HLA-typed donors were held in an early release of data. Study-wide results and limits: Reports indicated that the classifier achieved high specificity and sensitivity in diagnosing cytomegalovirus status. Later analysis placed DRB1 highest and HLA-C lowest in TCR association rates, which differed by HLA locus.

Despite likely unrecorded immune exposures, the donors were nominally healthy at the time of sampling. The CDR3 is made up of 16 amino acids. The germline CDR1 and CDR2 sequences are MNHNY and SVGAGI (reference sequence). V shed 0 bases and J shed 2 bases, with 14 bases lying between them. A multiplex PCR was run with 60 Vbeta primers and 13 Jbeta primers. Sequencing used immunoSEQ multiplex PCR; TCRdb keeps in-frame clones, though not all of them. The table records 150,000 to 200,000 clones, 82% of them present only once. Concerning this clone itself: Its antigen is not known.

This clonotype was obtained from a girl aged 2 to 10 in good health and CMV-seropositive. The V call is TRBV6-6, the J call TRBJ2-7; TRBD1 might be the D (6 bases). The sample consisted of PBMCs. CDR3 DNA sequence: TGTGCCAGCAGTTACTCAGGGGGTCTTCGTACCTACGAGCAGTACTTC. Its translation: CASSYSGGLRTYEQYF.